Presented here are 10 T cell receptor beta chains from one specimen sequenced in a study of identical twins. TCRdb fed the 5' RACE reads into MiXCR, producing one record per CDR3 protein. The top ten hold roughly 2.8% of the sample, which has hundreds of thousands of distinct CDR3 sequences, roughly a quarter seen once. This sample was shared with a second study, whose subject was T cells expressing NK-cell markers.

Sequencing input: CD4+ T cells sorted from blood. The receptors stem from a woman aged 18-30 years in good health.

The chain carries TRBV20-1 and TRBJ2-7; the D is unclear. CDR1 and CDR2 from the germline V gene are DFQATT and SNEGSKA (reference sequence). V lost 3 bases to trimming and J lost 0 bases, with 9 bases between them. The CDR3 contains 13 residues. This chain's CDR3 is CSARGATSYEQYF. The CDR3 bases are TGCAGTGCTAGGGGCGCTACCTCCTACGAGCAGTACTTC.

The rearrangement links TRBV29-1 to TRBJ2-7; tentatively, D is TRBD2 (7 bases). V was cut by 7 bases and J by 4 bases, with 14 bases left in between. The germline gives CDR1 SQVTM, CDR2 ANQGSEA. The CDR3 sequence is 12 residues long. In nucleotides, the CDR3 is TGCAGCGCCGGGCGGGGGCTATACGAGCAGTACTTC. Translation: CSAGRGLYEQYF.

This clonotype has only a few counts. This chain links TRBV5-1 with TRBJ2-5; D remains ambiguous. This CDR3 spans 17 amino acids. Deletions cut 0 bases from V and 3 bases from J, with 18 bases between. Germline V gene lookup returns CDR1 SGHRS and CDR2 YFSETQ. CDR3 protein: CASSLVGKPSGEETQYF. CDR3 in DNA: TGCGCCAGCAGCTTGGTGGGGAAGCCGAGTGGGGAAGAGACCCAGTACTTC.

This clonotype showed up just a few times. The rearrangement links TRBV5-1 to TRBJ2-5, with D tentatively TRBD1 (5 bases). The germline V gene has CDR1 SGHRS and CDR2 YFSETQ. This CDR3 contains 15 residues. The ends were cut back, 4 bases at V and 10 bases at J, with 23 bases in the middle. Here the CDR3 DNA reads TGCGCCAGCAGCAATTGGGGCGAACCAAGAGATGGCCAGTACTTC. Amino acid sequence: CASSNWGEPRDGQYF.

The chain recombines TRBV20-1 with TRBJ2-1; D is undetermined. Trimming removed 4 bases at V and 0 bases at J, with 10 bases between. The CDR3 consists of 14 residues. Germline V gene data show CDR1 as DFQATT and CDR2 as SNEGSKA (reference sequence). CDR3 DNA sequence: TGCAGTGCTATTGGACCAATCTCCTACAATGAGCAGTTCTTC. It encodes CSAIGPISYNEQFF.

The CDR3: CASSLEPGKNSPLHF. The CDR3 coding sequence is TGTGCCAGCAGTTTAGAACCGGGAAAGAATTCACCCCTCCACTTT. The V gene is TRBV27, the J gene TRBJ1-6; D is unresolved. The CDR3 contains 15 residues. V lost 2 bases and J 7 bases, leaving 12 bases between the germline ends. From germline, CDR1 is MNHEY and CDR2 SMNVEV (reference sequence).

This clonotype was counted between two and nine times. The chain's CDR3 is CASSYSNGRNEQFF. CDR3 nucleotides: TGTGCCAGCAGTTACTCTAACGGAAGAAACGAGCAGTTCTTC. The chain couples TRBV6-5 to TRBJ2-1; D not resolved. The CDR3 sequence is 14 residues long. V was pared by 0 bases and J by 10 bases, with 13 bases between. Germline-derived CDR1 and CDR2 are MNHEY and SVGAGI.

The table lists this clonotype with a few counts. The V and J genes are TRBV9 and TRBJ2-2; D might be TRBD2 (6 bases). Germline V gene data show CDR1 as SGDLS and CDR2 as YYNGEE. The CDR3 has 17 amino acids. V was trimmed by 3 bases and J by 5 bases, leaving 20 bases between them. This CDR3 reads CASSAWGEVPQTGELFF. CDR3 in DNA: TGTGCCAGCAGCGCGTGGGGGGAGGTCCCTCAAACCGGGGAGCTGTTTTTT.

The chain carries TRBV12-3 or TRBV12-4 and TRBJ2-2; maybe TRBD1 (6 bases). This CDR3 is built from 12 residues. With 6 bases removed from V and 6 bases from J, the gap between germline ends came to 8 bases. The CDR3 bases are TGTGCCAGCAGAAACAGGGCCGGGGAGCTGTTTTTT. Encoded protein: CASRNRAGELFF.

This clonotype was detected a few times. The rearrangement links TRBV4-1 to TRBJ1-1, with 7 bases lining up with TRBD1. The V and J ends lost 2 bases and 5 bases, in that order; junction bases with no gene match: 14. The CDR3 runs 17 residues. Looked up from germline, CDR1 is MGHRA and CDR2 is YSYEKL. Written as DNA, the CDR3 is TGCGCCAGCAGCCAAAATTCCCGACAGGGATGGAGAACTGAAGCTTTCTTT. It codes for CASSQNSRQGWRTEAFF.